This entry lists 16 T cell receptor beta chains sequenced from one sample in a study of blood T cell repertoires in COVID-19. Assay used: immunoSEQ multiplex PCR; TCRdb lists only in-frame clones, some missing. The table has over 70,000 clones, roughly 78% seen once. The sequenced sample consisted of peripheral blood. The receptors shown here come from a woman aged 70-85 years with acute or convalescent COVID-19.

This clone was counted a few times. The rearrangement joins TRBV15 to TRBJ1-2; D is uncertain. The length of the CDR3 is 16 residues. V was shortened by 0 bases and J by 2 bases, with 13 bases between the two germline ends. Germline-derived CDR1 and CDR2 are LNHNV and YYDKDF (reference sequence). The CDR3 DNA sequence: TGTGCCACCAGCAGAGATCGGGGAGGTTGGAACTATGGCTACACCTTC. This encodes CATSRDRGGWNYGYTF.

CDR3 amino acids: CASSTYLTGELFF. The DNA of the CDR3 is TGTGCCAGTAGTACCTACCTCACCGGGGAGCTGTTTTTT. The V and J genes are TRBV19 and TRBJ2-2; no clear D gene. CDR3 length: 13 residues. CDR1 LNHDA and CDR2 SQIVND come from the germline V gene (reference sequence). The V gene lost 4 bases and the J gene lost 4 bases, with 7 bases spanning the gap.

The chain combines TRBV30 with TRBJ1-4; D is ambiguous. The germline V gene has CDR1 GTSNPN and CDR2 SVGIG (reference sequence). Trimming pared 3 bases from V and 6 bases from J, leaving 5 bases between. The CDR3 length is 11 residues. The CDR3 loop is CAWRPDEKLFF. In DNA, the CDR3 is TGTGCCTGGAGACCAGATGAAAAACTGTTTTTT.

This chain uses TRBV7-6 with TRBJ2-2; D might be TRBD2 (6 bases). The CDR3 loop spans 16 amino acids. Germline V CDR1 and CDR2: SGHVS, FNYEAQ. Trimming cost V 4 bases and J 3 bases, with 15 bases left between them. This CDR3 reads CASSWPGGSDTGELFF. In DNA, the CDR3 is TGTGCCAGCAGCTGGCCTGGGGGGAGTGACACCGGGGAGCTGTTTTTT.

The chain has TRBV25-1 and TRBJ1-6; TRBD1 might be the D (6 bases). V dropped 2 bases and J dropped 5 bases, with 7 bases sitting between them. The CDR3 runs to 14 residues. Germline assignment: CDR1 MGHDK and CDR2 SYGVNS. The CDR3 coding sequence is TGTGCCAGCAGTGAACAGGGGCATAATTCACCCCTCCACTTT. Its translation is CASSEQGHNSPLHF. Complete variable domain (other parts from reference TRBV25-1 and TRBJ1-6): EADIYQTPRYLVIGTGKKITLECSQTMGHDKMYWYQQDPGMELHLIHYSYGVNSTEKGDLSSESTVSRIRTEHFPLTLESARPSHTSQYLCASSEQGHNSPLHFGNGTRLTVT.

The V and J genes are TRBV7-8 and TRBJ2-2; 8 bases agree with TRBD1. V shed 5 bases and J 5 bases; nucleotides not matched to a gene: 4. The germline gives CDR1 SGHVS, CDR2 FQNEAQ. This CDR3 region has 14 residues. The CDR3 is CASSRDRLTGELFF. Here the CDR3 DNA reads TGTGCCAGCAGCAGGGACAGGTTAACCGGGGAGCTGTTTTTT.

V gene TRBV19 combines with J gene TRBJ2-3; D is uncertain. This CDR3 is built from 14 residues. Germline V lookup: CDR1 LNHDA, CDR2 SQIVND (reference sequence). The V end lost 1 base, the J end lost 2 bases, and 7 bases lay between the germline ends. The CDR3 here is CASSIGANTDTQYF. DNA of the CDR3: TGTGCCAGTAGTATAGGGGCCAACACAGATACGCAGTATTTT.

This clone has more than one count but fewer than ten. The chain combines TRBV18 with TRBJ2-3, with 9 bases identical to TRBD2. The V gene end was trimmed by 3 bases and the J gene end by 4 bases; junction bases not matched to a gene: 8. Looked up from germline, CDR1 is KGHSH and CDR2 is LQKENI. The CDR3 consists of 16 residues. CDR3 sequence (DNA): TGTGCCAGCTCACCCCTTGCGGGAGGGCCCTCAGATACGCAGTATTTT. Residues: CASSPLAGGPSDTQYF.

This rearrangement joins TRBV19 to TRBJ1-5, with 10 positions matching TRBD1. V shed 4 bases, J shed 3 bases, and the junction held 6 bases outside the gene matches. The CDR3 loop spans 16 amino acids. Germline V gene sequence: CDR1 LNHDA, CDR2 SQIVND (reference sequence). The CDR3 bases are TGTGCCAGTAGTAAACGGACAGGGGGGGACAATCAGCCCCAGCATTTT. Protein: CASSKRTGGDNQPQHF.

The gene calls are TRBV7-9 and TRBJ1-5; 12 bases align to TRBD1. Per the germline V gene, CDR1 is SEHNR and CDR2 is FQNEAQ (reference sequence). Trimming at V came to 1 base and at J to 5 bases, leaving 9 bases not matched to a gene. The CDR3 sequence is 18 residues long. The CDR3: CASSLGGTGGAYYQPQHF. CDR3 DNA sequence: TGTGCCAGCAGCTTAGGTGGGACAGGGGGCGCGTATTATCAGCCCCAGCATTTT. The variable domain in full, completed from reference TRBV7-9 and TRBJ1-5, reads DTGVSQNPRHKITKRGQNVTFRCDPISEHNRLYWYRQTLGQGPEFLTYFQNEAQLEKSRLLSDRFSAERPKGSFSTLEIQRTEQGDSAMYLCASSLGGTGGAYYQPQHFGDGTRLSIL.

CDR3 loop: CASRDRGFSNQPQHF. CDR3 nucleotide sequence: TGTGCCAGCCGGGACAGGGGGTTTAGCAATCAGCCCCAGCATTTT. The chain is built from TRBV27 and TRBJ1-5; TRBD1 matches at 11 bases. CDR1 MNHEY and CDR2 SMNVEV come from the germline V gene (reference sequence). The CDR3 sequence is 15 residues long. V shed 8 bases and J 0 bases; nucleotides not matched to a gene: 3.

The chain uses TRBV15 and TRBJ1-2; no reliable D call. CDR1 is LNHNV, CDR2 YYDKDF, per germline (reference sequence). The ends were cut back, 3 bases at V and 8 bases at J, with 16 bases in the middle. This CDR3 spans 14 amino acids. As DNA, the CDR3 is TGTGCCACCAGCAGGGGTCCGGGAACGGGAGGCTACACCTTC. Translating it yields CATSRGPGTGGYTF.

The chain links TRBV19 to TRBJ2-5; the D is unclear. V was pared by 10 bases and J by 4 bases, with 22 bases between. This CDR3 spans 15 amino acids. Germline lookup yields CDR1 LNHDA and CDR2 SQIVND (reference sequence). The DNA of the CDR3 is TGTGCCACGGCGGCGAGCCCAGCTTTAAGAGAGACCCAGTACTTC. Translating it yields CATAASPALRETQYF. The variable domain in full, completed from reference TRBV19 and TRBJ2-5, reads DGGITQSPKYLFRKEGQNVTLSCEQNLNHDAMYWYRQDPGQGLRLIYYSQIVNDFQKGDIAEGYSVSREKKESFPLTVTSAQKNPTAFYLCATAASPALRETQYFGPGTRLLVL.

This chain connects TRBV5-1 to TRBJ1-2; the match to TRBD1 covers 12 bases. This CDR3 spans 14 amino acids. The germline gives CDR1 SGHRS, CDR2 YFSETQ. Trimming removed 4 bases from V and 7 bases from J; junction bases left unmatched: 5. The CDR3 DNA sequence: TGCGCCAGCAGCCAGGGACAGGGGGCACCTGGCTACACCTTC. Protein sequence: CASSQGQGAPGYTF.

The V gene is TRBV19, the J gene TRBJ2-1; 10 nucleotides align to TRBD1. Germline V CDR1 and CDR2: LNHDA, SQIVND (reference sequence). The CDR3 consists of 14 residues. Trimming cost V 5 bases and J 9 bases; bases outside gene matches: 7. This chain's CDR3 is CASSSGTGVSEQFF. CDR3 sequence (DNA): TGTGCCAGTAGTTCCGGGACAGGGGTTTCTGAGCAGTTCTTC.

This clone has a single count. The chain joins TRBV4-1 to TRBJ2-7, with 10 bases that match TRBD2. The CDR3 contains 17 residues. V shed 0 bases and J 4 bases; nucleotides not matched to a gene: 9. CDR1 and CDR2 from the germline V gene are MGHRA and YSYEKL. The CDR3 is CASSQESRLAGAYEQYF. CDR3 coding DNA: TGCGCCAGCAGCCAAGAATCTAGGCTAGCGGGAGCATACGAGCAGTACTTC.